These 15 T cell receptor beta chains were sequenced from one sample in a study of cytomegalovirus exposure and HLA in healthy donors. Primers for the PCR totalled 60 Vbeta and 13 Jbeta. Produced via immunoSEQ multiplex PCR; TCRdb's table is partial and in-frame only. The sample records approximately 200,000 clones, less than 80% being singletons. Specimen: PBMCs. Receptors originate from a woman in her 30s in good health and CMV-seropositive.

The chain couples TRBV6-6 to TRBJ2-7; TRBD1 aligns across 8 bases. The length of the CDR3 is 14 residues. V gave up 6 bases and J gave up 6 bases; unmatched junction bases: 10. The germline gives CDR1 MNHNY, CDR2 SVGAGI (reference sequence). CDR3 nucleotides: TGTGCCAGCAGCCAAGGACAGGGTTTGGGCGAGCAGTACTTC. Residues: CASSQGQGLGEQYF.

The genes are TRBV6-5 and TRBJ2-7, with 7 bases matching TRBD1. This CDR3 has 14 residues. CDR1 is MNHEY and CDR2 is SVGAGI in the germline V gene. The V and J ends lost 4 bases and 2 bases, in that order; junction bases with no gene match: 5. Written as DNA, the CDR3 is TGTGCCAGCAGTTCTACAGGGGTTGCCTACGAGCAGTACTTC. Amino acids: CASSSTGVAYEQYF.

J is TRBJ1-2 and V is TRBV4-3; 7 bases are shared with TRBD1. The V gene's germline CDR1 is LGHNA and CDR2 YSLEER. Trimming cost V 0 bases and J 0 bases; bases outside gene matches: 7. The CDR3 totals 17 residues. CDR3 protein: CASSQDSQGWANYGYTF. The CDR3 DNA is TGCGCCAGCAGCCAAGATTCACAGGGGTGGGCTAACTATGGCTACACCTTC.

The chain carries TRBV21-1 and TRBJ2-1; TRBD2, the D gene given by the table, was not confirmed from the DNA. TRBV21-1 is a pseudogene locus. CDR3 size: 17 residues. CDR3 sequence reads: CASSFRQGLAGYNEQFF. The CDR3 nucleotides are TGTGCCAGCAGCTTCCGCCAGGGACTAGCGGGCTACAATGAGCAGTTCTTC.

The V call is TRBV5-4, the J call TRBJ2-7; 16 bases align to TRBD2. The length of the CDR3 is 17 residues. Per germline, CDR1 SGHNT and CDR2 YYREEE (reference sequence). V trimming: 4 bases; J trimming: 2 bases; junction bases outside the gene matches: 6. The CDR3 spells CASSPGTSGRDPYEQYF. For the CDR3, the DNA is TGTGCCAGCAGCCCGGGGACTAGCGGGAGGGACCCCTACGAGCAGTACTTC.

The genes are TRBV27 and TRBJ2-7; TRBD2 agrees at 9 bases. The CDR3 totals 14 residues. V was clipped by 4 bases and J by 3 bases; unmatched bases: 4. Germline values: CDR1 MNHEY, CDR2 SMNVEV (reference sequence). CDR3 amino acids: CASSSLRGGYEQYF. The CDR3 DNA reads as TGTGCCAGCAGTTCTTTGCGGGGGGGCTACGAGCAGTACTTC.

Note on this clone: Other nucleotide sequences in the sample specify the same CDR3. V and J are TRBV9 and TRBJ2-7; 10 bases fit TRBD2. The germline CDR1 and CDR2 sequences are SGDLS and YYNGEE. CDR3 length: 15 residues. V dropped 0 bases and J dropped 1; count of bases not matched to a gene: 1. CDR3 coding DNA: TGTGCCAGCAGCGTAGGGACTAGCGGATCCTACGAGCAGTACTTC. It translates to CASSVGTSGSYEQYF.

V is TRBV7-9 and J is TRBJ2-5; 8 nucleotides align to TRBD1. The germline gives CDR1 SEHNR, CDR2 FQNEAQ (reference sequence). V was clipped by 1 base and J by 6 bases; unmatched bases: 7. This CDR3 is built from 15 residues. CDR3 coding DNA: TGTGCCAGCAGCTTAGTGGCAGGGGGCGCCCAGACCCAGTACTTC. It codes for CASSLVAGGAQTQYF.

The chain uses TRBV4-3 and TRBJ2-1; the match to TRBD1 covers 8 bases. The CDR3 has 16 residues. V dropped 4 bases and J dropped 7; count of bases not matched to a gene: 12. Germline assignment: CDR1 LGHNA and CDR2 YSLEER. The CDR3 is CASSPMGTGDSNEQFF. Written as DNA, the CDR3 is TGCGCCAGCAGCCCCATGGGGACAGGTGATAGTAATGAGCAGTTCTTC.

The table lists this clone with a few counts. This rearrangement joins TRBV29-1 to TRBJ2-1, with TRBD1 as a possible D gene (6 bases). Per germline, CDR1 SQVTM and CDR2 ANQGSEA. Trimming took off 3 bases at V and 0 bases at J, with 21 bases between the two ends. This CDR3 comprises 18 residues. This chain's CDR3 is CSVDHAGTTGSSYNEQFF. Written as DNA, the CDR3 is TGCAGCGTTGATCATGCTGGGACAACGGGAAGCTCCTACAATGAGCAGTTCTTC.

V and J are TRBV20-1 and TRBJ1-1; D call uncertain. Deletions cut 6 bases from V and 5 bases from J, with 10 bases between. The V gene's germline CDR1 is DFQATT and CDR2 SNEGSKA (reference sequence). This CDR3 is built from 11 residues. Written as DNA, the CDR3 is TGCAGTGCCCCGGGAGAGACTGAAGCTTTCTTT. This encodes CSAPGETEAFF.

This chain joins TRBV29-1 and TRBJ2-7; 8 bases fit TRBD1. The CDR3 totals 14 residues. Germline CDR1 and CDR2: SQVTM and ANQGSEA. V was pared by 3 bases and J by 3 bases, with 7 bases of the junction left unmatched. CDR3 protein: CSVETGQGGYEQYF. DNA for the CDR3: TGCAGCGTTGAGACTGGACAGGGTGGCTACGAGCAGTACTTC.

CDR3 loop: CASSLDWTLGNTIYF. DNA of the CDR3: TGTGCCAGCAGCTTAGACTGGACACTTGGAAACACCATATATTTT. The chain recombines TRBV7-2 with TRBJ1-3, with a possible D match to TRBD1 (5 bases). Germline lookup yields CDR1 SGHTA and CDR2 FQGNSA. V was shortened by 1 base and J by 3 bases, with 10 bases between the two germline ends. This CDR3 contains 15 residues.

Here the CDR3 reads CASSLLAGAGETQYF. The CDR3 DNA reads as TGTGCCAGCAGCCTACTAGCGGGAGCCGGGGAGACCCAGTACTTC. The chain joins TRBV5-4 to TRBJ2-5, with TRBD2 identical over 11 bases. The CDR3 sequence is 15 residues long. Per germline, CDR1 SGHNT and CDR2 YYREEE (reference sequence). V trimming: 4 bases; J trimming: 5 bases; junction bases outside the gene matches: 7.

The chain combines TRBV7-2 with TRBJ2-2; 13 nucleotides align to TRBD2. After removal of 1 base from V and 3 bases from J, the junction contained 2 bases not matched to a gene. Per the germline V gene, CDR1 is SGHTA and CDR2 is FQGNSA. This CDR3 comprises 17 residues. The CDR3 region is CASSLGLAGGYTGELFF. For the CDR3, the DNA is TGTGCCAGCAGCTTAGGACTAGCGGGAGGATACACCGGGGAGCTGTTTTTT.